The 15 T cell receptor beta chains given below trace back to one sample, sequenced in a study of technical replicates of blood from a few donors. Sequencing used immunoSEQ multiplex PCR; TCRdb keeps in-frame clones, though not all of them. Of some 79,000 clones in the sample, 85% to 95% are singletons; the top ten hold just over 0.25%. The sequencing input was T cells isolated from PBMCs. These receptors came from a human donor in good health.

The J gene is TRBJ2-3, the V gene TRBV28; 9 bases align to TRBD1. Germline loops: CDR1 MDHEN, CDR2 SYDVKM. The trim removed 5 bases at V and 7 bases at J, leaving 13 bases unmatched. The CDR3 sequence is 16 residues long. Here the CDR3 reads CASSPPWTGADYTQYF. The CDR3, as DNA: TGTGCCAGCAGTCCTCCCTGGACAGGGGCCGACTATACGCAGTATTTT. The full variable domain, completed using reference TRBV28 and TRBJ2-3, is DVKVTQSSRYLVKRTGEKVFLECVQDMDHENMFWYRQDPGLGLRLIYFSYDVKMKEKGDIPEGYSVSREKKERFSLILESASTNQTSMYLCASSPPWTGADYTQYFGPGTRLTVL.

The chain recombines TRBV30 with TRBJ1-2; D call uncertain. CDR1 GTSNPN and CDR2 SVGIG come from the germline V gene (reference sequence). The CDR3 loop spans 14 amino acids. Between the trimmed V and J ends, which lost 1 base and 8 bases, there was a span of 17 bases. CDR3 sequence reads: CAWSAQVSVGGYTF. The CDR3 bases are TGTGCCTGGAGTGCCCAGGTTTCCGTTGGCGGCTACACCTTC. The full variable domain, its missing parts supplied by reference TRBV30 and TRBJ1-2, is SQTIHQWPATLVQPVGSPLSLECTVEGTSNPNLYWYRQAAGRGLQLLFYSVGIGQISSEVPQNLSASRPQDRQFILSSKKLLLSDSGFYLCAWSAQVSVGGYTFGSGTRLTVV.

The V call is TRBV30, the J call TRBJ1-1, with TRBD1 as a possible D gene (5 bases). CDR3 length equals 13 residues. Trimming removed 2 bases at V and 0 bases at J, with 7 bases between. Germline V gives CDR1 GTSNPN, CDR2 SVGIG (reference sequence). CDR3 DNA sequence: TGTGCCTGGAGTCAGGGAATGAACACTGAAGCTTTCTTT. Encoded protein: CAWSQGMNTEAFF. The full variable domain, its missing parts supplied by reference TRBV30 and TRBJ1-1, is SQTIHQWPATLVQPVGSPLSLECTVEGTSNPNLYWYRQAAGRGLQLLFYSVGIGQISSEVPQNLSASRPQDRQFILSSKKLLLSDSGFYLCAWSQGMNTEAFFGQGTRLTVV.

V usage is TRBV5-1 and J usage is TRBJ2-7, with 8 bases identical to TRBD2. V trimming: 2 bases; J trimming: 4 bases; junction bases outside the gene matches: 5. There are 14 residues in the CDR3. Germline V lookup: CDR1 SGHRS, CDR2 YFSETQ. The CDR3: CASSFNGGVYEQYF. The CDR3 DNA is TGCGCCAGCAGCTTTAACGGGGGGGTGTACGAGCAGTACTTC.

The genes are TRBV29-1 and TRBJ2-6; TRBD1 aligns across 10 bases. Germline V gene lookup returns CDR1 SQVTM and CDR2 ANQGSEA. The CDR3 sequence is 16 residues long. Trimming cost V 5 bases and J 0 bases; bases outside gene matches: 4. The CDR3 protein is CSVRTGGSSGANVLTF. CDR3 bases: TGCAGCGTTCGGACAGGGGGGAGCTCTGGGGCCAACGTCCTGACTTTC.

This chain joins TRBV4-1 and TRBJ1-2; 10 bases are a match to TRBD1. The CDR3 has 16 amino acids. Germline lookup yields CDR1 MGHRA and CDR2 YSYEKL. J gave up 8 bases and V 4 bases, and 13 bases lay outside the gene matches. The CDR3, as DNA: TGCGCCAGCAGCCCGACCCAGACGACAGGGGGCGCCGGCTACACCTTC. Residues: CASSPTQTTGGAGYTF.

Only one count was recorded for this clone. This chain links TRBV11-2 with TRBJ2-5; TRBD2 aligns across 7 bases. The CDR3 loop spans 15 amino acids. Germline V gives CDR1 SGHAT, CDR2 FQNNGV. The V and J ends lost 0 bases and 5 bases, in that order; junction bases with no gene match: 6. The CDR3 coding sequence is TGTGCCAGCAGCTTAGAGGGGGGGTCAGGGGAGACCCAGTACTTC. It specifies CASSLEGGSGETQYF.

CDR3 residues: CASSDSSNQPQHF. The CDR3 DNA sequence: TGTGCCAGCAGCGACAGTAGCAATCAGCCCCAGCATTTT. The chain recombines TRBV6-1 with TRBJ1-5, with a weak D call TRBD1 (5 bases). Trimming stripped 6 bases from V and 0 bases from J, with 6 bases between. The germline CDR1 and CDR2 sequences are MNHNS and SASEGT. The CDR3 loop spans 13 amino acids.

The sample holds one count of this clone. The chain combines TRBV5-1 with TRBJ2-3, with D possibly TRBD1 on 6 matching bases. Trimming took 4 bases from V and 4 from J, leaving 10 bases between them. This CDR3 contains 13 residues. Germline CDR1 is SGHRS and CDR2 is YFSETQ. Here the CDR3 DNA reads TGCGCCAGCAGCCACCCAGGGGCAGATACGCAGTATTTT. It translates to CASSHPGADTQYF.

CDR3 nucleotide sequence: TGTGCCAGCAGTTTACCGGACAGGGGGGAAGCTAACTATGGCTACACCTTC. Protein: CASSLPDRGEANYGYTF. The chain has TRBV28 and TRBJ1-2, with TRBD1 matching 10 bases. This CDR3 region has 17 residues. Germline V gene lookup returns CDR1 MDHEN and CDR2 SYDVKM. The V gene end was trimmed by 2 bases and the J gene end by 0 bases; junction bases not matched to a gene: 6.

This clone showed up just a few times. This chain joins TRBV7-9 and TRBJ1-1, with D possibly TRBD1 on 5 matching bases. Looked up from germline, CDR1 is SEHNR and CDR2 is FQNEAQ (reference sequence). Trimming cost V 5 bases and J 3 bases, with 19 bases left between them. CDR3 size: 16 residues. This CDR3 is CASSPVGQGRDTEAFF. Here the CDR3 DNA reads TGTGCCAGCAGCCCAGTGGGGCAGGGAAGGGACACTGAAGCTTTCTTT.

The chain recombines TRBV2 with TRBJ1-1; TRBD1 is a possible D gene (6 bases). The germline V gene encodes CDR1 SNHLY and CDR2 FYNNEI. CDR3 length equals 14 residues. Trimming stripped 1 base from V and 5 bases from J, with 11 bases between. CDR3 region: CASSEDYRVTEAFF. Here the CDR3 DNA reads TGTGCCAGCAGTGAAGATTACAGGGTAACTGAAGCTTTCTTT.

The rearrangement joins TRBV7-9 to TRBJ1-1; D gene unclear. CDR1 is SEHNR, CDR2 FQNEAQ, per germline (reference sequence). This CDR3 comprises 14 residues. V lost 5 bases and J lost 8, with 18 bases in between. The DNA for the CDR3 is TGTGCCAGCAGCCCCAACAGACTAGGTCCGGAAGCTTTCTTT. Translated: CASSPNRLGPEAFF.

The chain couples TRBV10-2 to TRBJ2-3; no firm D call. V lost 8 bases and J 0 bases, leaving 12 bases between the germline ends. In germline, CDR1 is WSHSY, CDR2 SAAADI. The CDR3 has 14 amino acids. The CDR3 DNA sequence: TGCGCCAGCGACACCGCATCTAGCACAGATACGCAGTATTTT. Translating it yields CASDTASSTDTQYF.

The chain has TRBV9 and TRBJ1-2, with TRBD1 as a possible D gene (6 bases). There are 13 residues in the CDR3. Trimming left V 3 bases short and J 8 bases short, with 14 bases between. Germline V lookup: CDR1 SGDLS, CDR2 YYNGEE. CDR3 DNA: TGTGCCAGCAGCGCCGGGACAATTTTGGGCTACACCTTC. Its protein product is CASSAGTILGYTF.